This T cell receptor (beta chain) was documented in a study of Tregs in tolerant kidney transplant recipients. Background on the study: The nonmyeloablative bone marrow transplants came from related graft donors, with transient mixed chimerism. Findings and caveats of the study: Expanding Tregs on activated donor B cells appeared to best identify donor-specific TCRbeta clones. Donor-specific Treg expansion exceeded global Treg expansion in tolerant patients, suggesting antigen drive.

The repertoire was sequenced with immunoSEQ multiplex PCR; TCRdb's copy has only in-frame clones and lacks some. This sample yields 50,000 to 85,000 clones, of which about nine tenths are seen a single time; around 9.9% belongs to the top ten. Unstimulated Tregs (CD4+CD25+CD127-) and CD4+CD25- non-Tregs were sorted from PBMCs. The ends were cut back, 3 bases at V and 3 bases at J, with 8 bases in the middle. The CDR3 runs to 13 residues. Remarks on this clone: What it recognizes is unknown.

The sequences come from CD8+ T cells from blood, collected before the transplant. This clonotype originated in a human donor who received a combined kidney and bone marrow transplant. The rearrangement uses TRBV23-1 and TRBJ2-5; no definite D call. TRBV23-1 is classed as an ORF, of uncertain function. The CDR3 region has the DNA TGCGCCAGCAGTCACCCAAGAGAAGAGACCCAGTACTTC. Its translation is CASSHPREETQYF.